The 21 T cell receptor beta chains below all came from one sample that was sequenced in a study of blood T cell repertoires in COVID-19. The protocol was immunoSEQ multiplex PCR, while the TCRdb copy is restricted to in-frame clones and leaves out a portion. The repertoire holds 95,000 to 110,000 clones, with around 87% as singletons. The sequencing input was peripheral blood. These receptor sequences come from a man aged 45-60 years with acute or convalescent COVID-19.

V is TRBV4-1 and J is TRBJ2-5; D is unresolved. V gave up 1 base and J gave up 5 bases, with 11 bases separating them. The CDR3 is 14 residues long. Germline CDR1 reads MGHRA; CDR2 reads YSYEKL. For the CDR3, the DNA is TGCGCCAGCAGCCAAGTTGCACTTCTCGAGACCCAGTACTTC. It specifies CASSQVALLETQYF.

In this sample, this clone turned up once. The rearrangement links TRBV12-3 or TRBV12-4 to TRBJ2-7, with TRBD1 matching 7 bases. This CDR3 contains 12 residues. V lost 3 bases to trimming and J lost 6 bases; unmatched junction nucleotides: 2. This chain's CDR3 is CASSFPGGEQYF. CDR3 bases: TGTGCCAGCAGTTTCCCAGGGGGCGAGCAGTACTTC.

This clone was counted between two and nine times. V is TRBV19 and J is TRBJ1-1; 8 bases align to TRBD1. The trim removed 11 bases at V and 6 bases at J, leaving 11 bases unmatched. The germline V gene encodes CDR1 LNHDA and CDR2 SQIVND (reference sequence). The CDR3 is made up of 13 amino acids. CDR3 loop: CAAGRQGRPEAFF. The CDR3 region has the DNA TGTGCCGCGGGAAGACAGGGGCGCCCTGAAGCTTTCTTT.

The CDR3 sequence: CAWSAGHHNYGYTF. CDR3 coding DNA: TGTGCCTGGAGTGCGGGACACCACAACTATGGCTACACCTTC. The chain recombines TRBV30 with TRBJ1-2; possibly TRBD1 for D (6 bases). V lost 1 base to trimming and J lost 2 bases, with 11 bases between them. CDR1 is GTSNPN and CDR2 is SVGIG in the germline V gene (reference sequence). CDR3 length equals 14 residues.

This chain uses TRBV6-5 with TRBJ2-2; TRBD2 might be the D (5 bases). This CDR3 contains 14 residues. Germline V gives CDR1 MNHEY, CDR2 SVGAGI. Between the trimmed V and J ends, which lost 6 bases and 7 bases, there was a span of 15 bases. The CDR3 protein is CASRGRIEGGELFF. CDR3 bases: TGTGCCAGCAGGGGCAGGATTGAGGGCGGGGAGCTGTTTTTT.

This chain joins TRBV6-4 and TRBJ2-6; TRBD2 matches 12 bases. J was trimmed by 0 bases and V by 4 bases; bases with no gene match: 1. The CDR3 has 17 residues. From germline, CDR1 is MRHNA and CDR2 SNTAGT. CDR3 in amino acids: CASSVLAGGSGANVLTF. CDR3 DNA sequence: TGTGCCAGCAGTGTACTAGCGGGAGGCTCTGGGGCCAACGTCCTGACTTTC.

The chain employs TRBV2 and TRBJ1-5; D perhaps matches TRBD1 (5 bases). Germline V gene lookup returns CDR1 SNHLY and CDR2 FYNNEI. Trimming removed 4 bases from V and 0 bases from J, with 13 bases in between. This CDR3 is built from 16 residues. The CDR3 region is CASSGTQGNSNQPQHF. The CDR3, as DNA: TGTGCCAGCAGTGGAACGCAGGGTAATAGCAATCAGCCCCAGCATTTT.

CDR3 amino acids: CASSSWDTTYEQYF. The CDR3, as DNA: TGTGCCAGCAGTTCCTGGGACACCACCTACGAGCAGTACTTC. This chain links TRBV27 with TRBJ2-7; D may be TRBD1 (6 bases). Trimming cost V 4 bases and J 2 bases, with 12 bases left between them. The CDR3 consists of 14 residues. Germline-derived CDR1 and CDR2 are MNHEY and SMNVEV (reference sequence).

The J gene is TRBJ1-5, the V gene TRBV4-1; D is undetermined. V was shortened by 4 bases and J by 7 bases, with 11 bases between the two germline ends. The CDR3 totals 13 residues. Germline values: CDR1 MGHRA, CDR2 YSYEKL. The CDR3 region is CASSPRSGQPQHF. CDR3 in DNA: TGCGCCAGCAGCCCGCGATCGGGGCAGCCCCAGCATTTT.

This rearrangement joins TRBV9 to TRBJ2-3; D not resolved. The CDR3 covers 16 residues. Per germline, CDR1 SGDLS and CDR2 YYNGEE. Trimming left V 2 bases short and J 1 base short, with 14 bases between. The CDR3 sequence is CASSVFGAAGTDTQYF. CDR3 DNA: TGTGCCAGCAGCGTTTTCGGAGCTGCTGGCACAGATACGCAGTATTTT. Drawing the rest from reference TRBV9 and TRBJ2-3, the complete variable domain is DSGVTQTPKHLITATGQRVTLRCSPRSGDLSVYWYQQSLDQGLQFLIQYYNGEERAKGNILERFSAQQFPDLHSELNLSSLELGDSALYFCASSVFGAAGTDTQYFGPGTRLTVL.

The chain has TRBV18 and TRBJ2-5; TRBD2 is a possible D gene (6 bases). Germline V lookup: CDR1 KGHSH, CDR2 LQKENI. The germline V and J ends were trimmed by 2 bases and 5 bases, with 15 bases remaining between them. This CDR3 has 15 residues. CDR3 protein: CASSPSEGVGETQYF. The CDR3 nucleotides read TGTGCCAGCTCACCATCGGAGGGAGTGGGGGAGACCCAGTACTTC.

The rearrangement links TRBV28 to TRBJ2-3; a possible D gene is TRBD2 (6 bases). Trimming stripped 8 bases from V and 2 bases from J, with 11 bases between. Per germline, CDR1 MDHEN and CDR2 SYDVKM. The CDR3 extends over 13 amino acids. The CDR3 sequence is CASLAPDTDTQYF. The CDR3 DNA follows: TGTGCCAGCCTAGCGCCCGACACAGATACGCAGTATTTT.

The chain is built from TRBV4-2 and TRBJ2-1; D is undetermined. Trimming pared 5 bases from V and 8 bases from J, leaving 10 bases between. This CDR3 has 12 residues. In germline, CDR1 is LGHNA, CDR2 YNFKEQ. This chain's CDR3 is CASSAQEDEQFF. CDR3 DNA sequence: TGTGCCAGCAGCGCCCAAGAGGATGAGCAGTTCTTC.

V is TRBV30 and J is TRBJ1-3; D gene ambiguous. From germline, CDR1 is GTSNPN and CDR2 SVGIG (reference sequence). The CDR3 is made up of 11 amino acids. The ends were cut back, 2 bases at V and 3 bases at J, with 2 bases in the middle. CDR3 coding DNA: TGTGCCTGGAGTCGTGGAAACACCATATATTTT. It codes for CAWSRGNTIYF. The complete variable domain, with remaining parts taken from reference TRBV30 and TRBJ1-3, reads SQTIHQWPATLVQPVGSPLSLECTVEGTSNPNLYWYRQAAGRGLQLLFYSVGIGQISSEVPQNLSASRPQDRQFILSSKKLLLSDSGFYLCAWSRGNTIYFGEGSWLTVV.

The gene calls are TRBV2 and TRBJ2-2; weak D call: TRBD1 (5 bases). Germline values: CDR1 SNHLY, CDR2 FYNNEI. Between the trimmed V and J ends, which lost 6 bases and 13 bases, there was a span of 12 bases. CDR3 length: 11 residues. The CDR3 DNA sequence: TGTGCCAGCAGCCAAAAGGGGCGGCTGTTTTTT. Protein product: CASSQKGRLFF.

V gene TRBV5-1 combines with J gene TRBJ2-6; 7 bases align to TRBD1. The CDR3 is 16 residues long. CDR1 and CDR2 from the germline V gene are SGHRS and YFSETQ. The junction had 5 bases not matched to a gene; V was cut back by 1 base and J by 4 bases. The CDR3 reads CASSLTGVAGANVLTF. The CDR3 coding sequence is TGCGCCAGCAGCTTGACAGGGGTGGCCGGGGCCAACGTCCTGACTTTC.

The chain joins TRBV19 to TRBJ2-2; 9 bases line up with TRBD1. With 5 bases clipped from V and 6 bases from J, the junction kept 25 bases outside the gene matches. CDR3 length: 21 amino acids. The germline V gene encodes CDR1 LNHDA and CDR2 SQIVND (reference sequence). The DNA of the CDR3 is TGTGCCAGTAGTCTCCGACGTTATCGGAACAGGGGGCGCGTATGGGCCGGGGAGCTGTTTTTT. Its protein is CASSLRRYRNRGRVWAGELFF.

This clone was observed once. The gene calls are TRBV10-3 and TRBJ2-3, with D unresolved. The CDR3 runs to 12 residues. Per germline, CDR1 ENHRY and CDR2 SYGVKD. V was shortened by 0 bases and J by 9 bases, with 7 bases between the two germline ends. The CDR3 here is CAISESSSTQYF. Here the CDR3 DNA reads TGTGCCATCAGTGAGTCGAGTAGCACGCAGTATTTT.

The CDR3 reads CASSSPTRGAFF. The CDR3 coding sequence is TGTGCCAGTAGTTCCCCCACCCGGGGAGCTTTCTTT. The chain recombines TRBV19 with TRBJ1-1; no definite D call. V dropped 5 bases and J dropped 10 bases, with 14 bases sitting between them. Germline V gives CDR1 LNHDA, CDR2 SQIVND (reference sequence). The CDR3 is 12 amino acids.

The rearrangement links TRBV15 to TRBJ1-1, with D possibly TRBD1 on 6 matching bases. The germline CDR1 and CDR2 sequences are LNHNV and YYDKDF (reference sequence). The ends were cut back, 5 bases at V and 8 bases at J, with 15 bases in the middle. The CDR3 sequence is 13 residues long. The CDR3 DNA reads TGTGCCACCAGCGCCACCGGACAGATCGAAGCTTTCTTT. Translating gives CATSATGQIEAFF.

The chain carries TRBV15 and TRBJ2-5; 7 nucleotides match TRBD2. This CDR3 contains 15 residues. The ends lost 0 bases at V and 5 bases at J; junction bases unmatched: 6. Per germline, CDR1 LNHNV and CDR2 YYDKDF (reference sequence). CDR3 protein: CATSRDTTSQETQYF. The CDR3 nucleotides read TGTGCCACCAGCAGAGATACGACTAGCCAGGAGACCCAGTACTTC.